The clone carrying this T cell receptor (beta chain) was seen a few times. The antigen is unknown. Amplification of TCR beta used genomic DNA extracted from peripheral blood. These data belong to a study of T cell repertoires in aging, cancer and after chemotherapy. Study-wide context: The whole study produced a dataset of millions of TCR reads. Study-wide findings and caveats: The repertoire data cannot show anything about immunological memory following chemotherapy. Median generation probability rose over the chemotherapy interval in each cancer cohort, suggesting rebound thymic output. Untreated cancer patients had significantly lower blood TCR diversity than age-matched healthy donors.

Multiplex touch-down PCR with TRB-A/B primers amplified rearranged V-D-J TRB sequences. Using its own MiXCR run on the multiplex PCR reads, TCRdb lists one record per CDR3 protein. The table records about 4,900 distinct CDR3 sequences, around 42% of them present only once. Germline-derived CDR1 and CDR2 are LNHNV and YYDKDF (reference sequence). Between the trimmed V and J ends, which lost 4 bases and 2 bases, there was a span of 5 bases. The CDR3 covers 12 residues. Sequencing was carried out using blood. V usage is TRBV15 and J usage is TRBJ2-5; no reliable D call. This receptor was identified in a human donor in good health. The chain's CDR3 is CATSKGQETQYF. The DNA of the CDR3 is TGTGCCACCAGCAAAGGGCAAGAGACCCAGTACTTC.